The 9 T cell receptor beta chains presented below share a single source sample, sequenced in a study of long-term antiretroviral therapy in people with HIV. Sequencing relied on immunoSEQ assay v3.0, run at survey level. The table came from immunoSEQ multiplex PCR; TCRdb's copy has only in-frame clones and leaves some out. Among 20,000 to 30,000 clones listed, around three quarters were seen once. The sequencing here drew on unsorted PBMCs, taken 1.2 years after starting antiretroviral therapy. These receptors all stem from a woman aged 40 to 49 with HIV.

The chain recombines TRBV4-2 with TRBJ2-3; D is uncertain. Germline V gene sequence: CDR1 LGHNA, CDR2 YNFKEQ. There are 14 residues in the CDR3. Trimming cost V 0 bases and J 2 bases, with 6 bases left between them. As DNA, the CDR3 is TGTGCCAGCAGCCAAGATATAATCACAGATACGCAGTATTTT. This codes for CASSQDIITDTQYF.

The chain employs TRBV5-6 and TRBJ1-1; D gene ambiguous. V was trimmed by 2 bases and J by 4 bases, leaving 12 bases between them. Germline V CDR1 and CDR2: SGHDT, YYEEEE. CDR3 size: 14 residues. The CDR3 region is CASSFSGDGTEAFF. The DNA for the CDR3 is TGTGCCAGCAGCTTCTCGGGCGACGGCACTGAAGCTTTCTTT.

The rearrangement uses TRBV10-2 and TRBJ1-1, with D perhaps matching TRBD1 (5 bases). The CDR3 extends over 12 amino acids. The V gene lost 6 bases and the J gene lost 3 bases, with 8 bases spanning the gap. Germline V gives CDR1 WSHSY, CDR2 SAAADI. DNA for the CDR3: TGCGCCAGCAGAGACAGTCACACTGAAGCTTTCTTT. Translating it yields CASRDSHTEAFF.

This clone has only a few counts. This chain uses TRBV2 with TRBJ2-3; the D is unclear. The CDR3 sequence is 14 residues long. V was shortened by 0 bases and J by 3 bases, with 7 bases between the two germline ends. Germline CDR1 reads SNHLY; CDR2 reads FYNNEI. The CDR3 DNA sequence: TGTGCCAGCAGTGAAGCTGGTCCGACAGATACGCAGTATTTT. Residues: CASSEAGPTDTQYF.

J is TRBJ2-6 and V is TRBV5-1; tentative D call: TRBD1 (5 bases). Trimming took off 4 bases at V and 3 bases at J, with 8 bases between the two ends. From germline, CDR1 is SGHRS and CDR2 YFSETQ. This CDR3 region has 14 residues. The CDR3 DNA sequence: TGCGCCAGCAGCCCGCAGGGTGGGGCCAACGTCCTGACTTTC. Its translation is CASSPQGGANVLTF.

This chain connects TRBV6-5 to TRBJ1-5, with 7 nucleotides matching TRBD1. V shed 5 bases and J 1 base; nucleotides not matched to a gene: 5. Germline loops: CDR1 MNHEY, CDR2 SVGAGI. The CDR3 totals 15 residues. The CDR3 region is CASSPQGVSNQPQHF. CDR3 nucleotides: TGTGCCAGCAGTCCCCAGGGGGTAAGCAATCAGCCCCAGCATTTT.

The V gene is TRBV5-1, the J gene TRBJ1-1, with D hard to call. The length of the CDR3 is 14 residues. Germline CDR1 SGHRS, CDR2 YFSETQ. With 1 base removed from V and 1 base from J, the gap between germline ends came to 8 bases. This CDR3 is CASSLSPPNTEAFF. The CDR3 DNA sequence: TGCGCCAGCAGCTTGTCTCCCCCGAACACTGAAGCTTTCTTT.

This clone was found once. For the CDR3, the DNA is TGTGCCAGCTCCCCAGGGGACGCAGATACGCAGTATTTT. Translated, it gives CASSPGDADTQYF. The genes are TRBV11-3 and TRBJ2-3, with D maybe TRBD1 (6 bases). Trimming removed 8 bases at V and 4 bases at J, with 13 bases between. The CDR3 runs 13 residues. Germline loops: CDR1 SGHNT, CDR2 YENEEA.

The chain links TRBV27 to TRBJ2-5, with TRBD2 as a possible D gene (5 bases). The CDR3 extends over 16 amino acids. CDR1 is MNHEY, CDR2 SMNVEV, per germline (reference sequence). Trimming removed 4 bases at V and 0 bases at J, with 15 bases between. The CDR3 here is CASSWYLASNQETQYF. The CDR3 DNA reads TGTGCCAGCAGTTGGTATCTAGCAAGTAACCAAGAGACCCAGTACTTC.